The 8 T cell receptor beta chains given below trace back to one sample, sequenced in a study of blood T cells in healthy people across ages. With a J-beta primer mix and a sample-barcoded 5' primer, a second PCR ran about 7 to 11 cycles. TCRdb recomputed calls from the 5' RACE reads with MiXCR, one row per CDR3 protein. Among fewer than 2,000,000 distinct CDR3 sequences listed, around 35% were seen once. Specimen: blood. The origin of the receptors is a woman aged 25 to 45 in good health.

This clonotype was observed a few times. This rearrangement joins TRBV6-1 to TRBJ1-1; D uncertain. The CDR3 has 14 residues. Deletions cut 1 base from V and 4 bases from J, with 10 bases between. From germline, CDR1 is MNHNS and CDR2 SASEGT. Written as DNA, the CDR3 is TGTGCCAGCAGTGAAGTGGCAGGAGGCACTGAAGCTTTCTTT. Its translation: CASSEVAGGTEAFF.

V is TRBV7-9 and J is TRBJ2-7; 7 positions agree with TRBD1. CDR3 length equals 15 residues. J lost 4 bases, V lost 5 bases, and 11 bases had no gene match. Per the germline V gene, CDR1 is SEHNR and CDR2 is FQNEAQ (reference sequence). CDR3 coding DNA: TGTGCCAGCAGCCCTTATACAGGGGTGGGTTACGAGCAGTACTTC. Translated: CASSPYTGVGYEQYF.

The rearrangement uses TRBV12-3 or TRBV12-4 and TRBJ2-7; 13 positions match TRBD2. Germline trimming cut 8 bases from V and 5 bases from J; bases unmatched to any gene: 12. This CDR3 has 16 residues. This chain's CDR3 is CASSLAGGKARNEQYF. Written as DNA, the CDR3 is TGTGCCAGCTCACTAGCGGGAGGGAAGGCGAGAAACGAGCAGTACTTC.

The J gene is TRBJ2-7, the V gene TRBV7-3; D call uncertain. Germline CDR1 and CDR2: SGHTA and FQGTGA. V dropped 2 bases and J dropped 4 bases, with 9 bases sitting between them. The CDR3 is 13 amino acids. CDR3 nucleotide sequence: TGTGCCAGCAGCTTATACTACGGTTACGAGCAGTACTTC. It yields the protein CASSLYYGYEQYF.

This clonotype was observed at least ten times. The chain recombines TRBV27 with TRBJ2-3, with D perhaps TRBD2 (5 bases). Per the germline V gene, CDR1 is MNHEY and CDR2 is SMNVEV (reference sequence). V gave up 10 bases and J gave up 3 bases, with 20 bases separating them. CDR3 size: 15 residues. CDR3: CATSSRGRGTDTQYF. CDR3 in DNA: TGTGCCACCTCATCCCGTGGGAGAGGGACAGATACGCAGTATTTT.

The rearrangement uses TRBV29-1 and TRBJ2-4; the D is unclear. V lost 4 bases to trimming and J lost 5 bases, with 15 bases between them. CDR3 length: 14 residues. Germline CDR1 and CDR2: SQVTM and ANQGSEA. The DNA for the CDR3 is TGCAGCGTTGGGCGATCGGCGACCGAAAACATTCAGTACTTC. It encodes CSVGRSATENIQYF.

The chain links TRBV5-1 to TRBJ2-7, with D possibly being TRBD1 (6 bases). V lost 0 bases and J 0 bases, leaving 10 bases between the germline ends. Germline V CDR1 and CDR2: SGHRS, YFSETQ. The CDR3 has 15 amino acids. The CDR3 DNA reads TGCGCCAGCAGCTTGGATCAGGGGTCCTCCTACGAGCAGTACTTC. It yields the protein CASSLDQGSSYEQYF.

This clonotype was counted at least ten times. The chain couples TRBV20-1 to TRBJ2-1; D is unclear. The CDR3 runs to 12 residues. Trimming took off 6 bases at V and 3 bases at J, with 9 bases between the two ends. CDR1 DFQATT and CDR2 SNEGSKA come from the germline V gene (reference sequence). The CDR3 DNA reads as TGCAGTGCGGCCCCTGGCTACAATGAGCAGTTCTTC. Protein sequence: CSAAPGYNEQFF.